The 10 T cell receptor beta chains presented below share a single source sample, sequenced in a study of OX40 agonist ivuxolimab in advanced cancers. Clones were sequenced by immunoSEQ multiplex PCR, and TCRdb holds only the in-frame ones, with some missing. The sample carries tens of thousands of clones, more than 85% recorded once. The sample was CD4+ or CD8+ T cells sorted from blood, taken in a trial of the OX40 agonist ivuxolimab. The receptors were gathered from an adult with an advanced solid tumor such as melanoma, head and neck, liver or kidney cancer.

The chain recombines TRBV10-2 with TRBJ2-3; TRBD1 agrees at 7 bases. The ends lost 2 bases at V and 2 bases at J; junction bases unmatched: 7. Germline assignment: CDR1 WSHSY and CDR2 SAAADI. This CDR3 has 16 amino acids. The CDR3 coding sequence is TGCGCCAGCAGTGAGGGTGTAGGGGGCCCCACAGATACGCAGTATTTT. Its translation is CASSEGVGGPTDTQYF.

The rearrangement uses TRBV10-1 and TRBJ2-3, with 12 positions matching TRBD2. Germline V gene lookup returns CDR1 WNHNN and CDR2 SYGVQD (reference sequence). The junction had 3 bases not matched to a gene; V was cut back by 6 bases and J by 5 bases. The CDR3 is 14 residues long. The CDR3 is CASSTGLAGDTQYF. CDR3 sequence (DNA): TGCGCCAGCAGCACGGGACTAGCGGGAGATACGCAGTATTTT.

This chain uses TRBV6-5 with TRBJ2-5; 10 bases are a match to TRBD2. The junction had 1 base not matched to a gene; V was cut back by 3 bases and J by 0 bases. The germline gives CDR1 MNHEY, CDR2 SVGAGI. The CDR3 covers 15 residues. The CDR3 DNA reads TGTGCCAGCAGTTATGGACTAGCGGACCAAGAGACCCAGTACTTC. Protein sequence: CASSYGLADQETQYF.

This chain joins TRBV5-4 and TRBJ1-2, with D unclear. In germline, CDR1 is SGHNT, CDR2 YYREEE (reference sequence). CDR3 length: 14 residues. With 0 bases removed from V and 4 bases from J, the gap between germline ends came to 10 bases. This CDR3 is CASSLDPATYGYTF. CDR3 DNA: TGTGCCAGCAGCTTGGACCCGGCAACCTATGGCTACACCTTC.

The V and J genes are TRBV10-1 and TRBJ2-5; 9 nucleotides agree with TRBD1. CDR1 WNHNN and CDR2 SYGVQD come from the germline V gene (reference sequence). Trimming at V came to 5 bases and at J to 5 bases, leaving 9 bases not matched to a gene. This CDR3 is 15 amino acids long. The chain's CDR3 is CASSPAGTGSETQYF. In DNA, the CDR3 is TGCGCCAGCAGTCCGGCCGGGACAGGGTCCGAGACCCAGTACTTC.

The rearrangement uses TRBV29-1 and TRBJ2-5; 7 bases agree with TRBD1. Germline CDR1 SQVTM, CDR2 ANQGSEA. The CDR3 runs to 13 residues. V shed 4 bases and J 4 bases; nucleotides not matched to a gene: 6. In nucleotides, the CDR3 is TGCAGCGTTGTTGACAGGGAACGAGAGACCCAGTACTTC. Translation gives CSVVDRERETQYF.

This chain joins TRBV6-1 and TRBJ2-7; 9 bases line up with TRBD1. The CDR3 totals 15 residues. Trimming at V came to 6 bases and at J to 1 base, leaving 7 bases not matched to a gene. Germline V gene data show CDR1 as MNHNS and CDR2 as SASEGT. CDR3 residues: CASSASTGGSYEQYF. The CDR3 bases are TGTGCCAGCAGCGCTTCGACAGGGGGGTCCTACGAGCAGTACTTC.

V usage is TRBV27 and J usage is TRBJ1-5; TRBD1 aligns across 7 bases. The CDR3 extends over 14 amino acids. Germline V gene lookup returns CDR1 MNHEY and CDR2 SMNVEV (reference sequence). V was pared by 3 bases and J by 9 bases, with 8 bases of the junction left unmatched. The CDR3: CASSFYGQEGPQHF. The CDR3 nucleotides read TGTGCCAGCAGTTTTTACGGACAGGAGGGGCCCCAGCATTTT.

J is TRBJ1-5 and V is TRBV28; 8 nucleotides line up with TRBD1. The CDR3 is 13 amino acids. The V and J ends lost 10 bases and 5 bases, in that order; junction bases with no gene match: 7. Germline-derived CDR1 and CDR2 are MDHEN and SYDVKM. CDR3 DNA: TGTGCCACTAGGACAGGGTATTATCAGCCCCAGCATTTT. The encoded protein is CATRTGYYQPQHF.

The chain joins TRBV6-5 to TRBJ2-7; perhaps TRBD2 as D (5 bases). Germline V gene lookup returns CDR1 MNHEY and CDR2 SVGAGI. Trimming removed 6 bases at V and 6 bases at J, with 15 bases between. This CDR3 has 13 amino acids. CDR3 nucleotides: TGTGCCAGCAGGAGGGTGTCCTCCGCCGAGCAGTACTTC. Amino acids: CASRRVSSAEQYF.